This T cell receptor beta chain is drawn from a study of brain T cells in children with intractable seizures. The CDR3 is 20 amino acids. Trimming removed 3 bases from V and 0 bases from J; junction bases left unmatched: 14. Germline lookup yields CDR1 SGHRS and CDR2 YFSETQ. Repertoires were generated with immunoSEQ multiplex PCR, while TCRdb's copy carries only in-frame clones and drops some. The table has under 150,000 clones, roughly 94% seen once. This clone showed up just a few times. The chain joins TRBV5-1 to TRBJ2-1, with 11 bases that match TRBD2. The TCR comes from a boy under two years old with hemimegalencephaly and intractable seizures. The sequenced sample was peripheral blood, obtained at surgery. CDR3 bases: TGCGCCAGCAGCTGGGACCCTAGCGGGAGGACTCAGGGCTCCTACAATGAGCAGTTCTTC. Its translation: CASSWDPSGRTQGSYNEQFF. The whole variable domain, remainder taken from reference TRBV5-1 and TRBJ2-1, is KAGVTQTPRYLIKTRGQQVTLSCSPISGHRSVSWYQQTPGQGLQFLFEYFSETQRNKGNFPGRFSGRQFSNSRSEMNVSTLELGDSALYLCASSWDPSGRTQGSYNEQFFGPGTRLTVL.